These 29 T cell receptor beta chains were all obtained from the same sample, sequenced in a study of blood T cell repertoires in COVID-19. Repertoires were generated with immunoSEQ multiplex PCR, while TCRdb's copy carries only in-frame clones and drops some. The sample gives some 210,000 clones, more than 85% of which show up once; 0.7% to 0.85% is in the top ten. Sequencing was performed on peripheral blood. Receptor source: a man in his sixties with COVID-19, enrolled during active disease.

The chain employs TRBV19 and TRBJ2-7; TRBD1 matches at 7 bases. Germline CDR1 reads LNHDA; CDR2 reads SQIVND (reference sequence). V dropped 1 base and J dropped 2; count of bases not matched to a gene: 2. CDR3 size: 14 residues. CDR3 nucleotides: TGTGCCAGTAGTATAGGTAGGGGGCCCTACGAGCAGTACTTC. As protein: CASSIGRGPYEQYF. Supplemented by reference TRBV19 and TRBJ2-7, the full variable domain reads DGGITQSPKYLFRKEGQNVTLSCEQNLNHDAMYWYRQDPGQGLRLIYYSQIVNDFQKGDIAEGYSVSREKKESFPLTVTSAQKNPTAFYLCASSIGRGPYEQYFGPGTRLTVT.

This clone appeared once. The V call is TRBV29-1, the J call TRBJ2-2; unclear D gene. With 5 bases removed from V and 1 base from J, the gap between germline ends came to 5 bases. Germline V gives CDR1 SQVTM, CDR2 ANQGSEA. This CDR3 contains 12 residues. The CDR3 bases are TGCAGCGTTCTAGGGAACACCGGGGAGCTGTTTTTT. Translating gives CSVLGNTGELFF.

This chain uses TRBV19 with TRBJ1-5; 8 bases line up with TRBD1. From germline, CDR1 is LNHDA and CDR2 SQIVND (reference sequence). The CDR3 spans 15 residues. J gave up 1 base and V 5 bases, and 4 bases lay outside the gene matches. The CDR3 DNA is TGTGCCAGTAGTCCACAGGGGGGGAGCAATCAGCCCCAGCATTTT. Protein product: CASSPQGGSNQPQHF. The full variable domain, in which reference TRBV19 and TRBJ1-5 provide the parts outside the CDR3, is DGGITQSPKYLFRKEGQNVTLSCEQNLNHDAMYWYRQDPGQGLRLIYYSQIVNDFQKGDIAEGYSVSREKKESFPLTVTSAQKNPTAFYLCASSPQGGSNQPQHFGDGTRLSIL.

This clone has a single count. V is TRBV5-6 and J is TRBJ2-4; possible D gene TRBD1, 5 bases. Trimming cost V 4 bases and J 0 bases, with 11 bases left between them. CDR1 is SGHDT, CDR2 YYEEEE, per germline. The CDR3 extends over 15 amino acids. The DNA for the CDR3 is TGTGCCAGCAGCGTGGGGCCTTTAGCCAAAAACATTCAGTACTTC. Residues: CASSVGPLAKNIQYF. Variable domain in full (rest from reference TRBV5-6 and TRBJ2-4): DAGVTQSPTHLIKTRGQQVTLRCSPKSGHDTVSWYQQALGQGPQFIFQYYEEEERQRGNFPDRFSGHQFPNYSSELNVNALLLGDSALYLCASSVGPLAKNIQYFGAGTRLSVL.

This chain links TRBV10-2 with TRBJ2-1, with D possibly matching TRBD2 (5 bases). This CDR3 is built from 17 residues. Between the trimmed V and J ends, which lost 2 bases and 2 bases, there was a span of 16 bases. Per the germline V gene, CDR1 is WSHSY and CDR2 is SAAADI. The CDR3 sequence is CASSEVRGGSPYNEQFF. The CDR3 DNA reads TGCGCCAGCAGTGAGGTCCGGGGTGGAAGCCCCTACAATGAGCAGTTCTTC.

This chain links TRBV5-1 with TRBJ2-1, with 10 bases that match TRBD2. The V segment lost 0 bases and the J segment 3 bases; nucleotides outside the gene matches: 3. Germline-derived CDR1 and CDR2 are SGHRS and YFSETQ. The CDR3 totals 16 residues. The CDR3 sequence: CASSLELAGNYNEQFF. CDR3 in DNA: TGCGCCAGCAGCTTGGAACTAGCGGGAAACTACAATGAGCAGTTCTTC.

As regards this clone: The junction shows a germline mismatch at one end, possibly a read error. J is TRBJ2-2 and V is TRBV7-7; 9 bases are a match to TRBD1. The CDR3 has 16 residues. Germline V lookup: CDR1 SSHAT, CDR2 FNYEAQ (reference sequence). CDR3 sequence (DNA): TGTGCTAGCAGCCCTTACACGTGGACAGGGGCCGGGGAGCTGTTTTTT. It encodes CASSPYTWTGAGELFF.

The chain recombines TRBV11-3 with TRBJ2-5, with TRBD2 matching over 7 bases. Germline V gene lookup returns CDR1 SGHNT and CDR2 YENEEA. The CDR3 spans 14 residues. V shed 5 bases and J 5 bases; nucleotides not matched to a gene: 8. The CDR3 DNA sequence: TGTGCCAGCAGCCCGGGACTACCTTCGGAGACCCAGTACTTC. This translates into CASSPGLPSETQYF.

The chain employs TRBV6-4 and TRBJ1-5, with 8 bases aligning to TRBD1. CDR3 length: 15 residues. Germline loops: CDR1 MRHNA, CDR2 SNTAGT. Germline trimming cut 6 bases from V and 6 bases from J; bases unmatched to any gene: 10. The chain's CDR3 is CASRGGQGAAQPQHF. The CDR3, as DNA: TGTGCCAGCAGGGGGGGGCAGGGGGCGGCTCAGCCCCAGCATTTT.

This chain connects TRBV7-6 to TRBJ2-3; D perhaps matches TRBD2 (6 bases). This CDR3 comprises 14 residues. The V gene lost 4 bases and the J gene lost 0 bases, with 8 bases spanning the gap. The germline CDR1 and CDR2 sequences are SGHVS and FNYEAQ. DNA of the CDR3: TGTGCCAGCAGCTCCAGCGGGAGCACAGATACGCAGTATTTT. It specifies CASSSSGSTDTQYF.

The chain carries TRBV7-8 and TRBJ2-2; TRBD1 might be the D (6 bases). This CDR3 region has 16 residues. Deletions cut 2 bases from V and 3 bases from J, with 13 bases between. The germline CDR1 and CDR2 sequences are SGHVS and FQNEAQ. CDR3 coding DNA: TGTGCCAGCAGCTTATATAACAGGGTTGACACCGGGGAGCTGTTTTTT. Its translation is CASSLYNRVDTGELFF. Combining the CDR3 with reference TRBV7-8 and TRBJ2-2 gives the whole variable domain GAGVSQSPRYKVAKRGQDVALRCDPISGHVSLFWYQQALGQGPEFLTYFQNEAQLDKSGLPSDRFFAERPEGSVSTLKIQRTQQEDSAVYLCASSLYNRVDTGELFFGEGSRLTVL.

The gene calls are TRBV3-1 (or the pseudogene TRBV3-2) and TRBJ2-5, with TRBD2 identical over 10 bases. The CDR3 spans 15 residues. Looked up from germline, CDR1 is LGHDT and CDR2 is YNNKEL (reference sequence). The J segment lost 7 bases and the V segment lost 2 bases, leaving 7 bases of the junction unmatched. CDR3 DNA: TGTGCCAGCAGCCAATCGTCTAGCGGGGGACGGACCCAGTACTTC. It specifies CASSQSSSGGRTQYF.

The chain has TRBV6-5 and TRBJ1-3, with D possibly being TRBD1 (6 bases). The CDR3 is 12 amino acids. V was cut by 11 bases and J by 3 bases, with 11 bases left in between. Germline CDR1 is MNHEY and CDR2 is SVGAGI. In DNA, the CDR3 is TGTGCCGTTCGGGACAATGGAAACACCATATATTTT. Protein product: CAVRDNGNTIYF.

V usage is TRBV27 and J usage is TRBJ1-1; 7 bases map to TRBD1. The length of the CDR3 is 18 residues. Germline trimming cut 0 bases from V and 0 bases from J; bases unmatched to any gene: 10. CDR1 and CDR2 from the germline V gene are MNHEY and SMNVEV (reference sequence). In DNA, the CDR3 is TGTGCCAGCAGTTTATCTGGGATGTGGGACAGTATGAACACTGAAGCTTTCTTT. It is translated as CASSLSGMWDSMNTEAFF.

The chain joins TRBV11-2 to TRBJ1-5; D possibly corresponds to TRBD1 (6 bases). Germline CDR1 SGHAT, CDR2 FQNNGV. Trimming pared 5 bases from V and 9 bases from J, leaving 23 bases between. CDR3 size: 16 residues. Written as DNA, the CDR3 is TGTGCCAGCAGCCCATCTCAGACAGGACCCGGCGGGCCCCAGCATTTT. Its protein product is CASSPSQTGPGGPQHF. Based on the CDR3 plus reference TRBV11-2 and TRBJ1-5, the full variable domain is EAGVAQSPRYKIIEKRQSVAFWCNPISGHATLYWYQQILGQGPKLLIQFQNNGVVDDSQLPKDRFSAERLKGVDSTLKIQPAKLEDSAVYLCASSPSQTGPGGPQHFGDGTRLSIL.

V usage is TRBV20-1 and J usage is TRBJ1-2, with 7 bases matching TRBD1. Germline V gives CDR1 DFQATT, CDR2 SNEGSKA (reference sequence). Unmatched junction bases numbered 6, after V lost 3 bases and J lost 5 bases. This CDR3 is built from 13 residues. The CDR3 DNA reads TGCAGTGCTAGTGAGGGGGCGCGGTATGGCTACACCTTC. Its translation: CSASEGARYGYTF.

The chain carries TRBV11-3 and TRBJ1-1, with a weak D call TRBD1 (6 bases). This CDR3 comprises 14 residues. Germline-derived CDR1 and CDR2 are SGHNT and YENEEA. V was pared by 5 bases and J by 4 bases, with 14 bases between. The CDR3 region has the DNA TGTGCCAGCAGCAAAGGGAGGGGGAGCACTGAAGCTTTCTTT. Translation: CASSKGRGSTEAFF.

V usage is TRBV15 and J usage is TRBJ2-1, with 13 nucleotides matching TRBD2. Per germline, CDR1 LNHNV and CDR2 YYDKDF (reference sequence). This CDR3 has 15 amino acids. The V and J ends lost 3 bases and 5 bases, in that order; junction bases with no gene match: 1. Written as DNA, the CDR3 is TGTGCCACCAGCAGGGGGACTAGCGGGAACAATGAGCAGTTCTTC. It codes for CATSRGTSGNNEQFF.

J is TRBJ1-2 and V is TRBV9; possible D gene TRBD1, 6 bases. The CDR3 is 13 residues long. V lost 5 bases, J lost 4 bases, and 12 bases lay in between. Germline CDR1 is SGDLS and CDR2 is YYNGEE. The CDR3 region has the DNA TGTGCCAGCAGTGGAACAGGGTTCTATGGCTACACCTTC. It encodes CASSGTGFYGYTF.

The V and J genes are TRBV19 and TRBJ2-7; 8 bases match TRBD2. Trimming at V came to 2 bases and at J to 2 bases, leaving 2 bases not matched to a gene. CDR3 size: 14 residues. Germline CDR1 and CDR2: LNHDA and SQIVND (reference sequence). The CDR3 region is CASSIPGLAYEQYF. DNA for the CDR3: TGTGCCAGTAGTATACCGGGACTAGCCTACGAGCAGTACTTC.

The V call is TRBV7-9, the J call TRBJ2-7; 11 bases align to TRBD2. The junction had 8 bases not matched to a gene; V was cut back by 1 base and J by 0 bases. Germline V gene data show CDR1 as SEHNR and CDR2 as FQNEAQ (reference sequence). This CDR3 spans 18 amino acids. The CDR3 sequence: CASSLGSSGGSVSYEQYF. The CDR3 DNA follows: TGTGCCAGCAGCTTAGGGTCTAGCGGGGGGTCTGTCTCCTACGAGCAGTACTTC.

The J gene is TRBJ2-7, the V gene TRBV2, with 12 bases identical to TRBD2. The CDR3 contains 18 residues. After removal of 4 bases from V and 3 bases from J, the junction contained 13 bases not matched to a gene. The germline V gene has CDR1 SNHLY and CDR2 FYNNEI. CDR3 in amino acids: CASSGTGGLAGGNYEQYF. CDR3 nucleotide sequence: TGTGCCAGCAGTGGGACAGGGGGTCTAGCGGGAGGGAACTACGAGCAGTACTTC.

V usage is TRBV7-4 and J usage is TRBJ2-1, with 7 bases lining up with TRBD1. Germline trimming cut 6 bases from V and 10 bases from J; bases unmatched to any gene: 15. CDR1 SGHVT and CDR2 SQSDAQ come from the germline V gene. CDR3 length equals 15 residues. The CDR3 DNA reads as TGTGCCAGCAGTTCTAAGACAGGGTCATTGGAAGAGCAGTTCTTC. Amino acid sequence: CASSSKTGSLEEQFF.

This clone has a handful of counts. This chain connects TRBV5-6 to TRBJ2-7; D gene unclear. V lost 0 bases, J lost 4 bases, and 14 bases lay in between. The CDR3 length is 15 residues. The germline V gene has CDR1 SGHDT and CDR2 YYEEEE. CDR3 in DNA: TGTGCCAGCAGCTTGGCTCCGGGTGGTCGGTACGAGCAGTACTTC. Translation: CASSLAPGGRYEQYF.

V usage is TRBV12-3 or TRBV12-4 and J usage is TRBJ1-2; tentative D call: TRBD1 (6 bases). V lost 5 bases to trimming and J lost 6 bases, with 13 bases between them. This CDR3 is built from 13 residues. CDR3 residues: CASSTAGANGYTF. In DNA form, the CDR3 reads TGTGCCAGCAGTACCGCGGGGGCAAATGGCTACACCTTC.

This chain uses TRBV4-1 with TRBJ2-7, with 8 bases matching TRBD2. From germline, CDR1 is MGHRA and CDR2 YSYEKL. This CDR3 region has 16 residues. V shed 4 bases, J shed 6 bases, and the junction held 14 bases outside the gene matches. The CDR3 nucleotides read TGCGCCAGCAGCCCACCCCGGAGTAGCGGGGTACGCGAGCAGTACTTC. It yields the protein CASSPPRSSGVREQYF.

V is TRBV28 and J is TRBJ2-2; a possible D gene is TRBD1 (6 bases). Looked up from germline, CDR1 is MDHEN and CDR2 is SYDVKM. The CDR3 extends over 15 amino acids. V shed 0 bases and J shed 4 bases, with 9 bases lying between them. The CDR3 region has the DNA TGTGCCAGCAGTTTATGGCAGGGGTCCACCGGGGAGCTGTTTTTT. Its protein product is CASSLWQGSTGELFF.

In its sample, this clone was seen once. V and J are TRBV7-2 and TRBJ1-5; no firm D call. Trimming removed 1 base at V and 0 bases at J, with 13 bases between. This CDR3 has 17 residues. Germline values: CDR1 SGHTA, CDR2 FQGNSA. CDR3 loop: CASSLVGPRYSNQPQHF. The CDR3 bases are TGTGCCAGCAGCTTAGTGGGTCCCAGGTATAGCAATCAGCCCCAGCATTTT.

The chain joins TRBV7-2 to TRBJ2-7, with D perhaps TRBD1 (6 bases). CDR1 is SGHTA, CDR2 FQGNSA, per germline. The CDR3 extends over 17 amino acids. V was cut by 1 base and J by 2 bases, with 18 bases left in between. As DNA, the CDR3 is TGTGCCAGCAGCTTAGTCCTACAGGGACCATTGGCCTACGAGCAGTACTTC. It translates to CASSLVLQGPLAYEQYF.